These 2 T cell receptor beta chains were sequenced from one sample in a study of blood T cell repertoires in COVID-19. Generated by immunoSEQ multiplex PCR, the TCRdb table keeps only in-frame clones and is missing some. The repertoire holds fewer than 300,000 clones, with 88% as singletons. The specimen was peripheral blood. Receptors originate from a woman aged 30 to 39 with acute or convalescent COVID-19.

This clone was counted only a few times. The chain links TRBV13 to TRBJ1-2, with D tentatively TRBD1 (6 bases). Germline V lookup: CDR1 PRHDT, CDR2 FYEKMQ (reference sequence). The CDR3 is made up of 13 amino acids. The V end was cut by 5 bases, the J end by 7 bases, with 14 bases between. The CDR3 nucleotides are TGTGCCAGCAGCGCACAGGGAAGGGGTGGCTACACCTTC. This sequence encodes CASSAQGRGGYTF.

The chain is built from TRBV6-5 and TRBJ1-2; tentatively, D is TRBD1 (6 bases). Germline loops: CDR1 MNHEY, CDR2 SVGAGI. Trimming removed 4 bases at V and 4 bases at J, with 19 bases between. The CDR3 is 16 amino acids. The CDR3 coding sequence is TGTGCCAGCAGTTCCCCCAGCAGGGGCGACGGCTATGGCTACACCTTC. Translated, it gives CASSSPSRGDGYGYTF.